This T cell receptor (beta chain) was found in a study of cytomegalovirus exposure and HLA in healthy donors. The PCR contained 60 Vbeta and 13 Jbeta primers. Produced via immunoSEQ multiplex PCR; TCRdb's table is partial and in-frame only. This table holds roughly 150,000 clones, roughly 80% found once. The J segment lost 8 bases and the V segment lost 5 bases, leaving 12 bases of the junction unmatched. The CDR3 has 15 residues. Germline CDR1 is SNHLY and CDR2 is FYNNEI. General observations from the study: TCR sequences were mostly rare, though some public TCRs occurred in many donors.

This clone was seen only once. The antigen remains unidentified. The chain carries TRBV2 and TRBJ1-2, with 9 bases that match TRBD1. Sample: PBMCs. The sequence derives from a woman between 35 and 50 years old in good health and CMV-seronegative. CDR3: CASSFRTRDREGYTF. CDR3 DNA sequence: TGTGCCAGCAGTTTCCGAACGAGGGACAGGGAGGGCTACACCTTC.